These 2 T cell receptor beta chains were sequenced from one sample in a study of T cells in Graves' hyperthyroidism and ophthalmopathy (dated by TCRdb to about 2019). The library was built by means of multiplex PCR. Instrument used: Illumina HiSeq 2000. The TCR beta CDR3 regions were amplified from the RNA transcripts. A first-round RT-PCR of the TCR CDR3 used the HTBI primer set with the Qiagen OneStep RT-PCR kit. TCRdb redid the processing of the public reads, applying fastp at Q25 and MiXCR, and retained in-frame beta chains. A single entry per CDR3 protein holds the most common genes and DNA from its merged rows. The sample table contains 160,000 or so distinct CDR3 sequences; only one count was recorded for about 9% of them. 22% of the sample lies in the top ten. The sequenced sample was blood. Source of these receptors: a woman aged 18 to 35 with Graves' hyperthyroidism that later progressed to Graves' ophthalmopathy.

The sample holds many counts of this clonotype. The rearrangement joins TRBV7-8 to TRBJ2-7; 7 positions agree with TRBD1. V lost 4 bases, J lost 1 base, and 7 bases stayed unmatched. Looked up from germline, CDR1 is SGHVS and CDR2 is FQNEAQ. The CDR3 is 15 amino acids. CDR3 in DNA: TGTGCCAGCAGCTCCCTCGGGACAGATTCCTACGAGCAGTACTTC. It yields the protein CASSSLGTDSYEQYF. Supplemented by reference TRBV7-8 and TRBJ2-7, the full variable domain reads GAGVSQSPRYKVAKRGQDVALRCDPISGHVSLFWYQQALGQGPEFLTYFQNEAQLDKSGLPSDRFFAERPEGSVSTLKIQRTQQEDSAVYLCASSSLGTDSYEQYFGPGTRLTVT.

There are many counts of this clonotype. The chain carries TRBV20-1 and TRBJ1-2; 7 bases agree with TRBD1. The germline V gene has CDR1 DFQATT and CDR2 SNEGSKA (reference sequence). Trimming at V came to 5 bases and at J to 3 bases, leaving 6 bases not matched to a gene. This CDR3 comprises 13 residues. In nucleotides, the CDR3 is TGCAGTGCTGACAGGGTCGAGTACTATGGCTACACCTTC. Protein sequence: CSADRVEYYGYTF.